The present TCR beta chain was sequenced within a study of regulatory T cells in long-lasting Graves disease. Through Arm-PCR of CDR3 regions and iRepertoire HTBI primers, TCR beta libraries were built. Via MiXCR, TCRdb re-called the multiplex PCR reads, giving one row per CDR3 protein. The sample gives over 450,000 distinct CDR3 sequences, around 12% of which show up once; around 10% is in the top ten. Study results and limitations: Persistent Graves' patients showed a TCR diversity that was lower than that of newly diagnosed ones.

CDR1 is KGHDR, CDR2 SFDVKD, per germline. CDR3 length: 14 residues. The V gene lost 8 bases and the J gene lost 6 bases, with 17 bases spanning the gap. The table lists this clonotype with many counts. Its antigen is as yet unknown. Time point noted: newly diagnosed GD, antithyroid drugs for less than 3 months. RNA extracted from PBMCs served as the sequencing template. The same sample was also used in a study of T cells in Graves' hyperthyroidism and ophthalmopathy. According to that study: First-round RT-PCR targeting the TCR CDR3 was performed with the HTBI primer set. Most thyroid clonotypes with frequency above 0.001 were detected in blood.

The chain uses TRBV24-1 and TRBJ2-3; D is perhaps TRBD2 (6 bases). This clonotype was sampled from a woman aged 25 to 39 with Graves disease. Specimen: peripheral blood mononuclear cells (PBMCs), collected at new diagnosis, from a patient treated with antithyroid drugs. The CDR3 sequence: CATTEGGPFDTQYF. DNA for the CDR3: TGTGCCACCACCGAGGGAGGTCCTTTTGATACGCAGTATTTT.